This T cell receptor (beta chain) was captured in a study of shared clonotypes between healthy human individuals. Study observations and caveats: Incomplete sequencing of sorted subsets was indicated by rarefaction despite large depth. Generally, estimated richness proved larger in naive subsets than it did in memory subsets.

Deep level was the assay's run setting. Method: immunoSEQ multiplex PCR; TCRdb's copy keeps in-frame clones and lacks some. The repertoire holds around 100,000 clones, with about 70% as singletons. The CDR3 is 12 amino acids. V lost 5 bases to trimming and J lost 5 bases, with 9 bases between them. The V gene's germline CDR1 is LNHNV and CDR2 YYDKDF (reference sequence). Of note for this clone: Its specificity is unknown.

The chain uses TRBV15 and TRBJ1-1; weak D call: TRBD1 (6 bases). This sequence was found in a woman younger than 45 in good health. Sequenced sample: memory CD8+ T cells sorted from blood. Described subset: CD45RO+ cells pooled with CCR7-negative TemRA cells. Here the CDR3 reads CATSVTGTEAFF. In nucleotides, the CDR3 is TGTGCCACCAGCGTTACAGGGACTGAAGCTTTCTTT.